The 18 T cell receptor beta chains below come from one sample, sequenced in a study of control samples from healthy donors and cancer patients. Sequencing used immunoSEQ multiplex PCR; TCRdb keeps in-frame clones, though not all of them. The sample has about 190,000 clones; around 93% are singletons. Material for sequencing was blood. The receptor set was obtained from a man aged 25 to 40 in good health.

This chain links TRBV20-1 with TRBJ2-7, with a tentative D call TRBD1 (5 bases). V shed 4 bases and J shed 4 bases, with 8 bases lying between them. CDR1 is DFQATT and CDR2 is SNEGSKA in the germline V gene (reference sequence). This CDR3 is built from 11 residues. This chain's CDR3 is CSATRQYEQYF. CDR3 DNA: TGCAGTGCTACCCGACAGTACGAGCAGTACTTC.

The chain links TRBV5-4 to TRBJ2-3; 10 bases are shared with TRBD2. This CDR3 comprises 18 residues. V shed 1 base and J 1 base; nucleotides not matched to a gene: 9. CDR1 SGHNT and CDR2 YYREEE come from the germline V gene (reference sequence). CDR3 sequence: CASSLNERGGRGTDTQYF. Written as DNA, the CDR3 is TGTGCCAGCAGCTTGAACGAGCGGGGGGGCCGAGGCACAGATACGCAGTATTTT.

This sequence joins TRBV4-1 and TRBJ2-7, with D tentatively TRBD2 (5 bases). The CDR3 totals 16 residues. Trimming shortened V by 1 base and J by 4 bases, and 17 bases separated the two germline ends. In germline, CDR1 is MGHRA, CDR2 YSYEKL. CDR3 in amino acids: CASSQAALSGGYEQYF. CDR3 bases: TGCGCCAGCAGCCAAGCCGCCCTAAGCGGAGGATACGAGCAGTACTTC.

CDR3 DNA sequence: TGTGCCAGCAATTCCGGGGGGGCAGGCTCCTACAATGAGCAGTTCTTC. Protein product: CASNSGGAGSYNEQFF. This rearrangement joins TRBV28 to TRBJ2-1; 8 positions match TRBD2. The CDR3 has 16 residues. From germline, CDR1 is MDHEN and CDR2 SYDVKM. The junction had 8 bases not matched to a gene; V was cut back by 7 bases and J by 0 bases.

The CDR3 DNA reads TGTGCCAGCAGCTTAGATTATCCTGGAAACACCATATATTTT. Translation gives CASSLDYPGNTIYF. This sequence joins TRBV7-9 and TRBJ1-3, with D unclear. The CDR3 length is 14 residues. V was clipped by 1 base and J by 2 bases, with 6 bases between them. Germline-derived CDR1 and CDR2 are SEHNR and FQNEAQ (reference sequence).

This clone was observed a single time. The chain employs TRBV5-3 and TRBJ1-5; a weak D match, TRBD1 (5 bases). TRBV5-3 is classed as an ORF, of uncertain function. CDR3 length equals 14 residues. Trimming removed 5 bases at V and 1 base at J, with 10 bases between. The CDR3 nucleotides are TGTGCCAGAAGAGACGGGGACAGCAATCAGCCCCAGCATTTT. Protein sequence: CARRDGDSNQPQHF.

The gene calls are TRBV5-8 and TRBJ1-4; a possible D gene is TRBD1 (6 bases). Trimming cost V 2 bases and J 7 bases, with 12 bases left between them. The germline V gene has CDR1 SGHTS and CDR2 YDEGEE. The CDR3 extends over 14 amino acids. CDR3 coding DNA: TGTGCCAGCAGCTTCTCGACAGGACTTGAAAAACTGTTTTTT. Translating it yields CASSFSTGLEKLFF. The entire variable domain, with the rest obtained from reference TRBV5-8 and TRBJ1-4, is as follows: EAGVTQSPTHLIKTRGQQATLRCSPISGHTSVYWYQQALGLGLQFLLWYDEGEERNRGNFPPRFSGRQFPNYSSELNVNALELEDSALYLCASSFSTGLEKLFFGSGTQLSVL.

V and J are TRBV11-2 and TRBJ2-7; 9 bases agree with TRBD2. The trim removed 3 bases at V and 0 bases at J, leaving 3 bases unmatched. CDR1 is SGHAT, CDR2 FQNNGV, per germline. This CDR3 comprises 15 residues. This chain's CDR3 is CASSFSSGGSYEQYF. The DNA for the CDR3 is TGTGCCAGCAGCTTCAGTAGCGGGGGCTCCTACGAGCAGTACTTC.

V is TRBV5-5 and J is TRBJ2-2, with 10 bases identical to TRBD2. CDR1 and CDR2 (germline): SGHKS, YYEKEE (reference sequence). The CDR3 has 16 amino acids. The V segment lost 7 bases and the J segment 5 bases; nucleotides outside the gene matches: 11. The CDR3 protein is CASRSQRGGLTGELFF. The CDR3 DNA reads as TGTGCCAGCCGGAGTCAGCGGGGGGGCCTAACCGGGGAGCTGTTTTTT.

The chain recombines TRBV30 with TRBJ1-1; D unresolved. The V gene lost 3 bases and the J gene lost 5 bases, with 10 bases spanning the gap. From germline, CDR1 is GTSNPN and CDR2 SVGIG (reference sequence). This CDR3 contains 12 residues. Here the CDR3 reads CAWSTMSTEAFF. CDR3 DNA: TGTGCCTGGAGCACAATGTCGACTGAAGCTTTCTTT.

The chain recombines TRBV11-3 with TRBJ2-1, with D possibly matching TRBD2 (6 bases). V lost 5 bases to trimming and J lost 0 bases, with 17 bases between them. Germline V gene lookup returns CDR1 SGHNT and CDR2 YENEEA. This CDR3 contains 17 residues. The CDR3 protein is CASSRRPPGVSYNEQFF. The DNA of the CDR3 is TGTGCCAGCAGCAGACGCCCCCCGGGGGTCTCCTACAATGAGCAGTTCTTC.

In DNA form, the CDR3 reads TGTGCCAGCAGCCAAGAAGGGGCCGGAGCCAATTCACCCCTCCACTTT. It specifies CASSQEGAGANSPLHF. The rearrangement links TRBV3-1 (or the pseudogene TRBV3-2) to TRBJ1-6, with D possibly matching TRBD1 (5 bases). This CDR3 contains 16 residues. Per germline, CDR1 LGHDT and CDR2 YNNKEL (reference sequence). V shed 0 bases and J shed 7 bases, with 13 bases lying between them.

This clone showed up just a few times. The same CDR3 arises from other DNA sequences in this sample as well. The genes are TRBV10-1 and TRBJ1-6; D not certain. V lost 0 bases to trimming and J lost 10 bases, with 10 bases between them. The V gene's germline CDR1 is WNHNN and CDR2 SYGVQD (reference sequence). The CDR3 contains 14 residues. CDR3 amino acids: CASSESMRNSPLHF. The CDR3 DNA reads TGCGCCAGCAGTGAGTCAATGAGGAACTCACCCCTCCACTTT.

The chain joins TRBV6-1 to TRBJ2-1, with D possibly matching TRBD1 (6 bases). The germline V gene has CDR1 MNHNS and CDR2 SASEGT. V lost 2 bases to trimming and J lost 8 bases, with 16 bases between them. This CDR3 comprises 15 residues. The CDR3 spells CASSENRAGFYEQFF. In DNA form, the CDR3 reads TGTGCCAGCAGTGAAAACAGGGCCGGGTTCTATGAGCAGTTCTTC.

The chain couples TRBV4-2 to TRBJ2-1; 9 bases match TRBD2. Germline CDR1 reads LGHNA; CDR2 reads YNFKEQ. This CDR3 has 17 residues. The V gene end was trimmed by 4 bases and the J gene end by 7 bases; junction bases not matched to a gene: 14. In nucleotides, the CDR3 is TGTGCCAGCAGCCGAATAGCGGGGGTACTTCCCCCGAATGAGCAGTTCTTC. It translates to CASSRIAGVLPPNEQFF.

J is TRBJ2-2 and V is TRBV4-2; TRBD2 agrees at 8 bases. CDR1 is LGHNA and CDR2 is YNFKEQ in the germline V gene. J lost 1 base, V lost 3 bases, and 7 bases had no gene match. The CDR3 runs to 17 residues. The CDR3 loop reads CASSQRATSGNTGELFF. The DNA of the CDR3 is TGTGCCAGCAGCCAGAGGGCCACTAGCGGGAACACCGGGGAGCTGTTTTTT.

This clone was counted once. The rearrangement links TRBV18 to TRBJ1-3; D perhaps matches TRBD1 (6 bases). CDR1 and CDR2 (germline): KGHSH, LQKENI. CDR3 size: 17 residues. V was cut by 4 bases and J by 0 bases, with 16 bases left in between. The CDR3 sequence is CASSLIQGTSSGNTIYF. CDR3 nucleotide sequence: TGTGCCAGCTCACTGATCCAGGGGACCTCCTCTGGAAACACCATATATTTT.

The genes are TRBV7-9 and TRBJ2-7, with 13 bases that match TRBD2. CDR1 is SEHNR, CDR2 FQNEAQ, per germline (reference sequence). The trim removed 3 bases at V and 0 bases at J, leaving 8 bases unmatched. The CDR3 is made up of 18 amino acids. The CDR3 nucleotides read TGTGCCAGCAGCTTGCAACTAGCGGGGGGGATGAGCTCCTACGAGCAGTACTTC. Translation gives CASSLQLAGGMSSYEQYF.